This T cell receptor beta chain derives from a study of T cells after somatic rescue of genetic block. TCRdb's copy holds only in-frame clones and misses some; the assay was immunoSEQ multiplex PCR. The sample has around 52,000 clones, 90% to 97% seen once. Per the germline V gene, CDR1 is SGHTA and CDR2 is FQGTGA. Trimming removed 5 bases at V and 2 bases at J, with 12 bases between. The CDR3 loop spans 14 amino acids. The sequence derives from a child less than two years old. The chain uses TRBV7-3 and TRBJ2-5, with D perhaps TRBD1 (6 bases). What was sequenced was peripheral blood mononuclear cells (PBMCs). The CDR3, as DNA: TGTGCCAGCAGCCCTACAGGGACGCAAGAGACCCAGTACTTC. Translation: CASSPTGTQETQYF.